Below are 20 T cell receptor beta chains sequenced from a single sample in a study of cytomegalovirus exposure and HLA in healthy donors. Amplification used 60 Vbeta primers and 13 Jbeta primers. Libraries were prepared by immunoSEQ multiplex PCR; TCRdb keeps only in-frame clonotypes and omits some of them. The profile shows 160,000 or so clones, approximately 88% of them singletons. Specimen: PBMCs. All receptors come from a woman between 18 and 29 years old in good health and CMV-seronegative.

The chain combines TRBV5-5 with TRBJ2-6; a weak D match, TRBD2 (5 bases). V was trimmed by 5 bases and J by 7 bases, leaving 13 bases between them. CDR3 size: 14 residues. Germline-derived CDR1 and CDR2 are SGHKS and YYEKEE (reference sequence). CDR3 sequence (DNA): TGTGCCAGCAGTCTCGCCGGGAACGCCAACGTCCTGACTTTC. Amino acids: CASSLAGNANVLTF.

This chain connects TRBV16 to TRBJ1-5; D not resolved. Trimming left V 5 bases short and J 2 bases short, with 7 bases between. Germline CDR1 is KGHSY and CDR2 is FQNENV. This CDR3 contains 13 residues. This chain's CDR3 is CASSVAGNQPQHF. CDR3 nucleotide sequence: TGTGCCAGCAGCGTGGCGGGCAATCAGCCCCAGCATTTT.

V usage is TRBV5-1 and J usage is TRBJ1-1; D is unclear. Germline V gene data show CDR1 as SGHRS and CDR2 as YFSETQ. V was trimmed by 0 bases and J by 0 bases, leaving 9 bases between them. This CDR3 spans 15 amino acids. CDR3 sequence: CASSLAGVVNTEAFF. The CDR3 bases are TGCGCCAGCAGCTTGGCCGGAGTTGTGAACACTGAAGCTTTCTTT.

The CDR3 here is CASKSGTGIRTEAFF. In DNA form, the CDR3 reads TGTGCCAGTAAATCCGGGACAGGGATTCGCACTGAAGCTTTCTTT. The V gene is TRBV7-3, the J gene TRBJ1-1, with 9 bases aligning to TRBD1. The length of the CDR3 is 15 residues. J lost 4 bases, V lost 9 bases, and 12 bases had no gene match. Germline-derived CDR1 and CDR2 are SGHTA and FQGTGA.

This clone was found once. The limits of the CDR3 on the DNA are not certain, so only TCRdb's listed CDR3 is given. The V and J genes are TRBV6-5 and TRBJ2-7; the D call TRBD1 from the table was never checked on the DNA. The CDR3 length equals 15 residues, ends included. The germline V gene encodes CDR1 MNHEY and CDR2 SVGAGI. The CDR3: CASSSSAGVGYEQYF.

In this sample, this clone turned up once. The J gene is TRBJ2-2, the V gene TRBV2, with a tentative D call TRBD2 (5 bases). Germline loops: CDR1 SNHLY, CDR2 FYNNEI. The V and J ends lost 7 bases and 1 base respectively, with 16 bases between them. CDR3 size: 16 residues. CDR3 amino acids: CASIREGVLNTGELFF. CDR3 bases: TGTGCCAGCATCCGGGAAGGAGTCCTGAACACCGGGGAGCTGTTTTTT. The full variable domain, completed using reference TRBV2 and TRBJ2-2, is EPEVTQTPSHQVTQMGQEVILRCVPISNHLYFYWYRQILGQKVEFLVSFYNNEISEKSEIFDDQFSVERPDGSNFTLKIRSTKLEDSAMYFCASIREGVLNTGELFFGEGSRLTVL.

This sequence joins TRBV7-9 and TRBJ2-7; the D gene is possibly TRBD1 (6 bases). V gave up 0 bases and J gave up 5 bases, with 14 bases separating them. The length of the CDR3 is 15 residues. Germline values: CDR1 SEHNR, CDR2 FQNEAQ (reference sequence). The CDR3 sequence: CASSLAGRAGDEQYF. The CDR3 DNA reads as TGTGCCAGCAGCTTAGCAGGACGGGCAGGGGACGAGCAGTACTTC.

The J gene is TRBJ1-4, the V gene TRBV7-6; D is possibly TRBD1 (5 bases). This CDR3 is built from 15 residues. Trimming took off 6 bases at V and 8 bases at J, with 19 bases between the two ends. CDR1 and CDR2 (germline): SGHVS, FNYEAQ. The CDR3 spells CASSSGGAGYEKLFF. The CDR3 DNA reads as TGTGCCAGCAGTTCCGGGGGAGCCGGGTACGAAAAACTGTTTTTT.

Worth noting for this clone: Other DNA sequences in the same sample also yield this CDR3. V and J are TRBV5-1 and TRBJ1-1; possible D gene TRBD1, 5 bases. There are 16 residues in the CDR3. The germline V gene has CDR1 SGHRS and CDR2 YFSETQ. Trimming shortened V by 0 bases and J by 2 bases, and 14 bases separated the two germline ends. The CDR3 loop is CASSLEGGARNTEAFF. Written as DNA, the CDR3 is TGCGCCAGCAGCTTGGAAGGAGGGGCCAGAAACACTGAAGCTTTCTTT.

The rearrangement joins TRBV28 to TRBJ1-2; the D gene is possibly TRBD1 (5 bases). Germline-derived CDR1 and CDR2 are MDHEN and SYDVKM. The CDR3 has 15 residues. The CDR3 loop reads CATRRDFSVGYGYTF. In DNA, the CDR3 is TGTGCTACACGCAGGGATTTTTCAGTTGGCTATGGCTACACCTTC.

The chain links TRBV19 to TRBJ1-1, with D maybe TRBD1 (6 bases). The germline V gene encodes CDR1 LNHDA and CDR2 SQIVND (reference sequence). CDR3 length: 13 amino acids. Deletions cut 6 bases from V and 5 bases from J, with 13 bases between. The CDR3 protein is CASRQGGGTEAFF. The CDR3 bases are TGTGCCAGTAGACAGGGCGGTGGAACTGAAGCTTTCTTT.

CDR3 sequence: CASSLPAGELFF. CDR3 DNA sequence: TGTGCCAGCAGTTTACCTGCCGGGGAGCTGTTTTTT. This chain joins TRBV28 and TRBJ2-2; D gene ambiguous. The CDR3 loop spans 12 amino acids. In germline, CDR1 is MDHEN, CDR2 SYDVKM. V gave up 2 bases and J gave up 6 bases, with 4 bases separating them.

This chain uses TRBV4-1 with TRBJ1-4; 8 bases align to TRBD1. There are 16 residues in the CDR3. The trim removed 2 bases at V and 13 bases at J, leaving 15 bases unmatched. Germline V lookup: CDR1 MGHRA, CDR2 YSYEKL. The CDR3 protein is CASSQYPGQGTAILFF. The CDR3 DNA follows: TGCGCCAGCAGCCAATATCCAGGACAGGGCACAGCTATACTGTTTTTT.

The CDR3, as DNA: TGCGCCAGCAGCCAAGACCGTGGGGGGAGCGGCACAGATACGCAGTATTTT. This encodes CASSQDRGGSGTDTQYF. J is TRBJ2-3 and V is TRBV4-1, with D possibly matching TRBD2 (6 bases). Looked up from germline, CDR1 is MGHRA and CDR2 is YSYEKL. The CDR3 is 17 amino acids. V was pared by 0 bases and J by 1 base, with 14 bases between.

The chain couples TRBV29-1 to TRBJ1-1; tentatively, D is TRBD1 (5 bases). The germline CDR1 and CDR2 sequences are SQVTM and ANQGSEA. The V end lost 1 base, the J end lost 1 base, and 7 bases lay between the germline ends. The CDR3 is made up of 13 amino acids. The CDR3, as DNA: TGCAGCGTTGAAGTGGGGGGGAACACTGAAGCTTTCTTT. It is translated as CSVEVGGNTEAFF.

Regarding this clone: The junction does not match germline at one end; this may be a read error. The V and J genes are TRBV5-1 and TRBJ2-1, with TRBD2 as a possible D gene (6 bases). Germline-derived CDR1 and CDR2 are SGHRS and YFSETQ. The CDR3 loop spans 16 amino acids. The CDR3 DNA reads as TGCGCCAACAGCTTGCACGCGGGGAGCTCCTACAATGAGCAGTTCTTC. Protein: CANSLHAGSSYNEQFF.

The chain carries TRBV5-1 and TRBJ1-4; the match to TRBD1 covers 7 bases. V was pared by 0 bases and J by 8 bases, with 10 bases of the junction left unmatched. CDR1 and CDR2 (germline): SGHRS, YFSETQ. The CDR3 covers 16 residues. The CDR3 spells CASSLGTGVIGEKLFF. CDR3 nucleotide sequence: TGCGCCAGCAGCTTGGGTACAGGGGTGATAGGAGAAAAACTGTTTTTT.

V usage is TRBV28 and J usage is TRBJ1-6, with 10 bases matching TRBD1. V trimming: 7 bases; J trimming: 6 bases; junction bases outside the gene matches: 3. Germline loops: CDR1 MDHEN, CDR2 SYDVKM. The CDR3 has 14 amino acids. The CDR3 loop is CASNRDRGNSPLHF. CDR3 coding DNA: TGTGCCAGCAACCGGGACAGGGGTAATTCACCCCTCCACTTT.

The chain has TRBV5-5 and TRBJ1-4; 7 bases align to TRBD1. The CDR3 covers 16 residues. CDR1 is SGHKS and CDR2 is YYEKEE in the germline V gene (reference sequence). V gave up 5 bases and J gave up 0 bases; unmatched junction bases: 7. The CDR3 loop is CASRRTGASTNEKLFF. In DNA, the CDR3 is TGTGCCAGCAGACGGACAGGTGCATCAACTAATGAAAAACTGTTTTTT.

The V call is TRBV7-8, the J call TRBJ2-2; 8 positions agree with TRBD1. The CDR3 is 17 amino acids. Germline lookup yields CDR1 SGHVS and CDR2 FQNEAQ. After removal of 1 base from V and 6 bases from J, the junction contained 10 bases not matched to a gene. Here the CDR3 DNA reads TGTGCCAGCAGCTTAGAACGTTGGACAGGGATCCCCGGGGAGCTGTTTTTT. This sequence encodes CASSLERWTGIPGELFF. The full variable domain, in which reference TRBV7-8 and TRBJ2-2 provide the parts outside the CDR3, is GAGVSQSPRYKVAKRGQDVALRCDPISGHVSLFWYQQALGQGPEFLTYFQNEAQLDKSGLPSDRFFAERPEGSVSTLKIQRTQQEDSAVYLCASSLERWTGIPGELFFGEGSRLTVL.